Listed here are 14 T cell receptor beta chains from one sample, sequenced in a study of blood T cell repertoires in COVID-19. Using immunoSEQ multiplex PCR, the repertoire was profiled, and TCRdb retains in-frame clones only, with some absent. Of around 230,000 clones listed, under 90% are singletons. Sequenced sample: PBMCs or T cells enriched from blood (not recorded which). These receptors were obtained from a woman aged 30 to 39 with acute COVID-19.

The chain has TRBV27 and TRBJ2-6; 9 nucleotides align to TRBD1. This CDR3 contains 17 residues. Germline V gene sequence: CDR1 MNHEY, CDR2 SMNVEV (reference sequence). V gave up 5 bases and J gave up 3 bases; unmatched junction bases: 8. CDR3 sequence: CASSLIGTGSGANVLTF. CDR3 bases: TGTGCCAGCAGTCTCATCGGGACAGGGAGTGGGGCCAACGTCCTGACTTTC.

This clone was found once. The genes are TRBV7-2 and TRBJ2-7; D may be TRBD2 (7 bases). Trimming pared 1 base from V and 2 bases from J, leaving 9 bases between. Germline V gene lookup returns CDR1 SGHTA and CDR2 FQGNSA. The CDR3 is 14 residues long. This CDR3 is CASSLVGGAYEQYF. DNA for the CDR3: TGTGCCAGCAGCTTAGTAGGGGGGGCCTACGAGCAGTACTTC.

In this sample, this clone turned up once. The genes are TRBV24-1 and TRBJ2-2; maybe TRBD2 (6 bases). The V and J ends lost 4 bases and 0 bases respectively, with 11 bases between them. The CDR3 consists of 16 residues. The germline V gene has CDR1 KGHDR and CDR2 SFDVKD. The CDR3 loop reads CATSDPGLANTGELFF. The CDR3 nucleotides are TGTGCCACCAGTGACCCGGGACTCGCGAACACCGGGGAGCTGTTTTTT.

This clone was seen once. This rearrangement joins TRBV6-4 to TRBJ2-3; 7 positions match TRBD2. The CDR3 is made up of 14 amino acids. Germline CDR1 and CDR2: MRHNA and SNTAGT. After removal of 10 bases from V and 3 bases from J, the junction contained 10 bases not matched to a gene. The CDR3 DNA reads as TGTGCCACCGCTCTGAGCGGGGCTACAGATACGCAGTATTTT. Its protein is CATALSGATDTQYF.

The chain combines TRBV19 with TRBJ1-3; D unclear. Germline CDR1 is LNHDA and CDR2 is SQIVND (reference sequence). The CDR3 loop spans 13 amino acids. The V end lost 2 bases, the J end lost 3 bases, and 5 bases lay between the germline ends. In nucleotides, the CDR3 is TGTGCCAGTAGTATAATGAGTGGAAACACCATATATTTT. Amino acid sequence: CASSIMSGNTIYF.

The chain combines TRBV24-1 with TRBJ2-3; TRBD1 aligns across 9 bases. Germline V gene data show CDR1 as KGHDR and CDR2 as SFDVKD. This CDR3 has 14 residues. After removal of 3 bases from V and 4 bases from J, the junction contained 1 base not matched to a gene. CDR3 region: CATSDRQGADTQYF. DNA for the CDR3: TGTGCCACCAGTGATCGACAGGGGGCAGATACGCAGTATTTT.

This chain joins TRBV3-1 (or the pseudogene TRBV3-2) and TRBJ2-2; possible D gene TRBD1, 5 bases. Germline values: CDR1 LGHDT, CDR2 YNNKEL (reference sequence). The CDR3 has 14 amino acids. V was clipped by 5 bases and J by 1 base, with 8 bases between them. CDR3 DNA sequence: TGTGCCAGCAGCGGACATTGGAACACCGGGGAGCTGTTTTTT. As protein: CASSGHWNTGELFF.

The V call is TRBV28, the J call TRBJ2-7; 7 nucleotides match TRBD2. This CDR3 has 14 residues. CDR1 is MDHEN, CDR2 SYDVKM, per germline. V trimming: 3 bases; J trimming: 2 bases; junction bases outside the gene matches: 4. The CDR3 DNA sequence: TGTGCCAGCAGTTTTTCGGGGGGAGCCTACGAGCAGTACTTC. This codes for CASSFSGGAYEQYF. Combining the CDR3 with reference TRBV28 and TRBJ2-7 gives the whole variable domain DVKVTQSSRYLVKRTGEKVFLECVQDMDHENMFWYRQDPGLGLRLIYFSYDVKMKEKGDIPEGYSVSREKKERFSLILESASTNQTSMYLCASSFSGGAYEQYFGPGTRLTVT.

The chain couples TRBV23-1 to TRBJ1-3; D is perhaps TRBD1 (5 bases). TRBV23-1 is an ORF, with its function uncertain. Trimming removed 6 bases at V and 3 bases at J, with 18 bases between. The length of the CDR3 is 16 residues. Here the CDR3 DNA reads TGCGCCAGCAGCCACACCTTTGACAGAAATGGAAACACCATATATTTT. Its translation: CASSHTFDRNGNTIYF.

This chain joins TRBV30 and TRBJ1-2; TRBD1 agrees at 7 bases. Trimming removed 1 base from V and 6 bases from J; junction bases left unmatched: 5. Germline CDR1 and CDR2: GTSNPN and SVGIG (reference sequence). CDR3 length: 13 amino acids. The DNA of the CDR3 is TGTGCCTGGAGTGCCGGGACAGAGGATGGCTACACCTTC. This gives the protein CAWSAGTEDGYTF.

This chain uses TRBV11-3 with TRBJ2-2, with 9 nucleotides matching TRBD2. CDR1 is SGHNT and CDR2 is YENEEA in the germline V gene. The CDR3 length is 16 residues. V was pared by 5 bases and J by 5 bases, with 9 bases of the junction left unmatched. CDR3: CASSRRERGATGELFF. The CDR3 DNA sequence: TGTGCCAGCAGCCGACGAGAGCGGGGGGCAACCGGGGAGCTGTTTTTT.

V is TRBV30 and J is TRBJ1-6; D uncertain. V was trimmed by 0 bases and J by 10 bases, leaving 4 bases between them. This CDR3 has 11 amino acids. Germline lookup yields CDR1 GTSNPN and CDR2 SVGIG (reference sequence). CDR3 region: CAWSVSSPLHF. For the CDR3, the DNA is TGTGCCTGGAGTGTATCATCACCCCTCCACTTT.

This chain connects TRBV19 to TRBJ1-2; TRBD1 might be the D (5 bases). The ends were cut back, 5 bases at V and 7 bases at J, with 5 bases in the middle. Germline values: CDR1 LNHDA, CDR2 SQIVND (reference sequence). This CDR3 is 10 amino acids long. For the CDR3, the DNA is TGTGCCAGTAGTCAGGGTGGCTACACCTTC. As protein: CASSQGGYTF.

This sequence joins TRBV7-6 and TRBJ2-1; 11 bases are shared with TRBD2. V was pared by 4 bases and J by 7 bases, with 6 bases of the junction left unmatched. Germline assignment: CDR1 SGHVS and CDR2 FNYEAQ. This CDR3 contains 15 residues. CDR3 protein: CASSSLAGGGNEQFF. Written as DNA, the CDR3 is TGTGCCAGCAGCTCGCTAGCGGGGGGTGGTAATGAGCAGTTCTTC.